The 20 T cell receptor beta chains listed next were all sequenced from one sample in a study of blood T cell repertoires in COVID-19 (dated by TCRdb to 2018 to 2021). The protocol used for the library was the immunoSEQ multiplex PCR assay. Entries here come from immuneACCESS through TCRdb and include only in-frame sequences with V and J called. Some clones fail to appear in such tables; in the studies checked, an unresolved V gene covers under half of the shortfall, and the cause of the remainder is unknown. This sample lists 250,000 or so clones; about 90% were detected once. The ten biggest clones cover roughly 2% of the sample. Sample: peripheral blood. These receptors originate from a woman aged 55-69 years with COVID-19, enrolled during active disease.

The genes are TRBV4-1 and TRBJ2-3; 11 bases line up with TRBD2. V gave up 4 bases and J gave up 3 bases; unmatched junction bases: 6. The CDR3 sequence is 16 residues long. The germline gives CDR1 MGHRA, CDR2 YSYEKL. CDR3 in DNA: TGCGCCAGCAGCCGAATAGCGGGGGGGGCGACAGATACGCAGTATTTT. Translation: CASSRIAGGATDTQYF.

In DNA form, the CDR3 reads TGTGCCAGCAGCTCCTATCCACGGAGCACTGAAGCTTTCTTT. Translating it yields CASSSYPRSTEAFF. J is TRBJ1-1 and V is TRBV7-2; D is unresolved. The CDR3 spans 14 residues. V dropped 4 bases and J dropped 4 bases, with 13 bases sitting between them. Germline CDR1 reads SGHTA; CDR2 reads FQGNSA.

The rearrangement joins TRBV7-8 to TRBJ1-3; D might be TRBD1 (5 bases). CDR3 length: 15 amino acids. V was pared by 5 bases and J by 1 base, with 12 bases between. In germline, CDR1 is SGHVS, CDR2 FQNEAQ. The CDR3: CASSTSRASGNTIYF. CDR3 nucleotides: TGTGCCAGCAGCACTAGCAGGGCTTCTGGAAACACCATATATTTT.

This sequence joins TRBV7-3 and TRBJ1-1; D is possibly TRBD1 (5 bases). Trimming cost V 2 bases and J 5 bases, with 9 bases left between them. The CDR3 runs 13 residues. Germline V gives CDR1 SGHTA, CDR2 FQGTGA. CDR3 coding DNA: TGTGCCAGCAGCTTACTGGGGCTTACTGAAGCTTTCTTT. Translating gives CASSLLGLTEAFF.

This chain joins TRBV25-1 and TRBJ2-7; 9 bases map to TRBD1. Trimming removed 5 bases from V and 2 bases from J; junction bases left unmatched: 10. The CDR3 loop spans 16 amino acids. Germline assignment: CDR1 MGHDK and CDR2 SYGVNS. The CDR3 coding sequence is TGTGCCAGCAGTCCAAAAAAACGGACAGGGGCCTACGAGCAGTACTTC. Translated, it gives CASSPKKRTGAYEQYF.

This chain links TRBV11-3 with TRBJ2-2, with D possibly TRBD2 on 6 matching bases. This CDR3 is 15 amino acids long. Germline CDR1 and CDR2: SGHNT and YENEEA. V was trimmed by 5 bases and J by 6 bases, leaving 16 bases between them. The DNA of the CDR3 is TGTGCCAGCAGCCGTACGGTCGGGGAGGCCGGGGAGCTGTTTTTT. Encoded protein: CASSRTVGEAGELFF.

This clone showed up just a few times. The chain carries TRBV6-2 or TRBV6-3 and TRBJ1-4; 8 bases map to TRBD1. The V gene end was trimmed by 5 bases and the J gene end by 0 bases; junction bases not matched to a gene: 5. The CDR3 extends over 16 amino acids. Germline V gene sequence: CDR1 MNHEY, CDR2 SVGEGT. The CDR3 sequence: CASSPDRVATNEKLFF. The CDR3 nucleotides are TGTGCCAGCAGTCCGGACAGGGTGGCAACTAATGAAAAACTGTTTTTT.

The rearrangement links TRBV12-3 or TRBV12-4 to TRBJ1-2; 10 bases agree with TRBD1. The CDR3 spans 13 residues. The trim removed 5 bases at V and 3 bases at J, leaving 0 bases unmatched. The CDR3 coding sequence is TGTGCCAGCAGTGGGACAGGGGACTATGGCTACACCTTC. Its protein is CASSGTGDYGYTF.

J is TRBJ1-5 and V is TRBV12-2; the DNA was not used to check the table's D call, TRBD1. TRBV12-2 is a documented pseudogene. The CDR3 contains 20 residues. The CDR3 DNA follows: TGTGCAAGTCGCTTAAATTCGGTAAGCCTGGACAGGGCGGTGGGTCAGCCCCAGCATTTT. Amino acids: CASRLNSVSLDRAVGQPQHF.

The chain uses TRBV20-1 and TRBJ2-3; 8 nucleotides agree with TRBD2. Unmatched junction bases numbered 13, after V lost 3 bases and J lost 5 bases. The CDR3 has 16 residues. CDR1 is DFQATT, CDR2 SNEGSKA, per germline (reference sequence). CDR3 protein: CSASLTTGGQVDTQYF. The CDR3 region has the DNA TGCAGTGCTAGTCTTACGACGGGGGGGCAGGTAGATACGCAGTATTTT.

The V and J genes are TRBV5-5 and TRBJ1-6; the D is unclear. The germline V gene has CDR1 SGHKS and CDR2 YYEKEE (reference sequence). The CDR3 runs to 16 residues. Trimming pared 0 bases from V and 2 bases from J, leaving 9 bases between. The CDR3 spells CASSLGGYTYNSPLHF. The CDR3 DNA follows: TGTGCCAGCAGCTTGGGCGGTTATACCTATAATTCACCCCTCCACTTT.

The chain is built from TRBV5-5 and TRBJ2-3, with a tentative D call TRBD1 (6 bases). The V and J ends lost 4 bases and 6 bases respectively, with 12 bases between them. CDR1 is SGHKS and CDR2 is YYEKEE in the germline V gene (reference sequence). The CDR3 consists of 13 residues. This chain's CDR3 is CASSEPGADTQYF. Written as DNA, the CDR3 is TGTGCCAGCAGCGAACCAGGGGCGGATACGCAGTATTTT.

This clone was counted a single time. This rearrangement joins TRBV10-3 to TRBJ2-2, with a tentative D call TRBD1 (5 bases). This CDR3 is 16 amino acids long. Germline CDR1 and CDR2: ENHRY and SYGVKD. Trimming took 0 bases from V and 4 from J, leaving 12 bases between them. The DNA of the CDR3 is TGTGCCATCAGTGAGTCTGTCAGGGTGTCCACCGGGGAGCTGTTTTTT. It yields the protein CAISESVRVSTGELFF.

The table lists this clone with a few counts. This rearrangement joins TRBV3-1 (or the pseudogene TRBV3-2) to TRBJ1-6, with D perhaps TRBD1 (5 bases). CDR3 size: 17 residues. The germline V and J ends were trimmed by 1 base and 2 bases, with 12 bases remaining between them. Germline V lookup: CDR1 LGHDT, CDR2 YNNKEL (reference sequence). This CDR3 is CASSQGGTGTYNSPLHF. The CDR3 DNA follows: TGTGCCAGCAGCCAAGGTGGAACAGGCACCTATAATTCACCCCTCCACTTT.

This rearrangement joins TRBV5-8 to TRBJ1-3, with D unresolved. V lost 9 bases, J lost 2 bases, and 12 bases lay in between. The germline CDR1 and CDR2 sequences are SGHTS and YDEGEE. The CDR3 is made up of 13 amino acids. The CDR3 DNA is TGTGCCATTCGGCAGGTTCCTGGAAACACCATATATTTT. It codes for CAIRQVPGNTIYF.

This chain joins TRBV6-6 and TRBJ1-4, with unresolved D. The CDR3 totals 13 residues. The germline V gene encodes CDR1 MNHNY and CDR2 SVGAGI (reference sequence). With 6 bases removed from V and 6 bases from J, the gap between germline ends came to 11 bases. CDR3 sequence reads: CASSMAGYEKLFF. The DNA for the CDR3 is TGTGCCAGCAGCATGGCAGGTTATGAAAAACTGTTTTTT.

This chain uses TRBV6-5 with TRBJ2-2; TRBD1 is a possible D gene (5 bases). Deletions cut 3 bases from V and 6 bases from J, with 8 bases between. Per germline, CDR1 MNHEY and CDR2 SVGAGI. The CDR3 spans 13 residues. CDR3 DNA: TGTGCCAGCAGTTATTTCAGGGCCGGGGAGCTGTTTTTT. It is translated as CASSYFRAGELFF.

This chain joins TRBV4-1 and TRBJ1-4; D is perhaps TRBD1 (6 bases). Germline V gives CDR1 MGHRA, CDR2 YSYEKL. The CDR3 consists of 16 residues. Trimming took off 0 bases at V and 4 bases at J, with 12 bases between the two ends. Here the CDR3 reads CASSQDQGSGNEKLFF. For the CDR3, the DNA is TGCGCCAGCAGCCAAGATCAGGGGAGTGGTAATGAAAAACTGTTTTTT.

The chain is built from TRBV19 and TRBJ2-2; 14 bases match TRBD2. The germline gives CDR1 LNHDA, CDR2 SQIVND (reference sequence). The CDR3 is 18 amino acids. V lost 5 bases and J lost 3; bases outside the gene matches: 8. The CDR3 DNA is TGTGCCAGTAGTCCCTGGGGACTAGCGGGGGACCACACCGGGGAGCTGTTTTTT. Its protein is CASSPWGLAGDHTGELFF.

The chain carries TRBV5-1 and TRBJ2-1, with 9 nucleotides matching TRBD1. The germline V gene encodes CDR1 SGHRS and CDR2 YFSETQ. The CDR3 runs to 16 residues. V dropped 4 bases and J dropped 0; count of bases not matched to a gene: 5. CDR3 residues: CASSATGGSSYNEQFF. In DNA form, the CDR3 reads TGCGCCAGCAGCGCGACAGGGGGAAGCTCCTACAATGAGCAGTTCTTC.